The 32 T cell receptor beta chains reported below all come from one sample, sequenced in a study of blood T cell repertoires in COVID-19. Data came from immunoSEQ multiplex PCR; TCRdb stores just in-frame clones and leaves some out. Here the sample spans roughly 25,000 clones, more than 70% being singletons. Sequencing was done on a sample of peripheral blood. The receptors derive from a human donor with active COVID-19. The donor label of this sample is uncertain.

This clone was detected a few times. The genes are TRBV5-6 and TRBJ1-6; 8 nucleotides align to TRBD1. The CDR3 sequence is 16 residues long. V gave up 1 base and J gave up 9 bases; unmatched junction bases: 9. CDR1 is SGHDT and CDR2 is YYEEEE in the germline V gene. The CDR3 protein is CASSLLWTGSGSPLHF. The CDR3 DNA reads as TGTGCCAGCAGCTTGCTCTGGACAGGGTCGGGTTCACCCCTCCACTTT.

The rearrangement joins TRBV29-1 to TRBJ1-2, with 7 bases that match TRBD1. Germline CDR1 SQVTM, CDR2 ANQGSEA. The CDR3 runs to 13 residues. J gave up 5 bases and V 6 bases, and 9 bases lay outside the gene matches. In DNA form, the CDR3 reads TGCAGCGTCCTTGGACAGGTTGGATATGGCTACACCTTC. It codes for CSVLGQVGYGYTF.

The V call is TRBV6-5, the J call TRBJ2-7; 14 bases match TRBD2. Germline V gives CDR1 MNHEY, CDR2 SVGAGI. This CDR3 has 15 residues. The junction had 5 bases not matched to a gene; V was cut back by 4 bases and J by 6 bases. The CDR3 nucleotides are TGTGCCAGCAGTTTCGGCGGACTAGCGGGAGGCGAGCAGTACTTC. Translated: CASSFGGLAGGEQYF.

CDR3: CSVEDLPGEQFF. DNA for the CDR3: TGCAGCGTTGAAGATCTTCCGGGTGAGCAGTTCTTC. This sequence joins TRBV29-1 and TRBJ2-1, with D unresolved. CDR1 SQVTM and CDR2 ANQGSEA come from the germline V gene. There are 12 residues in the CDR3. The V end was cut by 0 bases, the J end by 9 bases, with 9 bases between.

The genes are TRBV6-2 or TRBV6-3 and TRBJ2-1; possibly TRBD2 for D (7 bases). This CDR3 is built from 11 residues. Trimming left V 4 bases short and J 12 bases short, with 10 bases between. Per the germline V gene, CDR1 is MNHEY and CDR2 is SVGEGT. The CDR3 coding sequence is TGTGCCAGCAGTTTGGGAGGGGGGCAGTTCTTC. This gives the protein CASSLGGGQFF.

The CDR3 coding sequence is TGCGCCAGCAGCTTGGTATTAGCGGGAATTACAGATACGCAGTATTTT. It specifies CASSLVLAGITDTQYF. The chain links TRBV5-1 to TRBJ2-3; 8 bases line up with TRBD2. This CDR3 has 16 residues. V was pared by 0 bases and J by 3 bases, with 6 bases of the junction left unmatched. Germline CDR1 reads SGHRS; CDR2 reads YFSETQ. Based on the CDR3 plus reference TRBV5-1 and TRBJ2-3, the full variable domain is KAGVTQTPRYLIKTRGQQVTLSCSPISGHRSVSWYQQTPGQGLQFLFEYFSETQRNKGNFPGRFSGRQFSNSRSEMNVSTLELGDSALYLCASSLVLAGITDTQYFGPGTRLTVL.

This clone has just one count. The rearrangement uses TRBV9 and TRBJ2-3, with 9 bases matching TRBD1. The CDR3 has 18 amino acids. Germline-derived CDR1 and CDR2 are SGDLS and YYNGEE. The ends lost 3 bases at V and 2 bases at J; junction bases unmatched: 13. The CDR3 protein is CASSAPGDRDLVTDTQYF. The CDR3 region has the DNA TGTGCCAGCAGCGCGCCCGGGGACAGGGACCTTGTCACAGATACGCAGTATTTT.

The genes are TRBV2 and TRBJ1-1; D not certain. The CDR3 extends over 17 amino acids. V was cut by 2 bases and J by 3 bases, with 19 bases left in between. Per the germline V gene, CDR1 is SNHLY and CDR2 is FYNNEI. The DNA of the CDR3 is TGTGCCAGCAGTGAAACCCCCCTCCTCGGGCGGGACACTGAAGCTTTCTTT. Amino acids: CASSETPLLGRDTEAFF.

This clone was seen more than once but under ten times. This rearrangement joins TRBV7-9 to TRBJ2-7, with 7 bases that match TRBD1. Germline trimming cut 4 bases from V and 6 bases from J; bases unmatched to any gene: 9. The length of the CDR3 is 14 residues. Germline V gene sequence: CDR1 SEHNR, CDR2 FQNEAQ (reference sequence). Written as DNA, the CDR3 is TGTGCCAGCAGCTCGCCCTTAGACAGGGTCGAGCAGTACTTC. As protein: CASSSPLDRVEQYF.

This chain connects TRBV5-5 to TRBJ2-4; TRBD1 might be the D (5 bases). CDR1 and CDR2 from the germline V gene are SGHKS and YYEKEE (reference sequence). Trimming shortened V by 3 bases and J by 0 bases, and 10 bases separated the two germline ends. The length of the CDR3 is 15 residues. CDR3: CASSSDNLAKNIQYF. As DNA, the CDR3 is TGTGCCAGCAGCTCGGACAACCTAGCCAAAAACATTCAGTACTTC.

This clone was seen a few times. This chain connects TRBV24-1 to TRBJ2-3; 7 bases align to TRBD2. With V trimmed by 7 bases and J by 7 bases, 7 bases remained unmatched. The CDR3 has 13 residues. Germline V gene lookup returns CDR1 KGHDR and CDR2 SFDVKD. This CDR3 reads CATRGGAEHTQYF. Here the CDR3 DNA reads TGTGCCACCAGGGGAGGGGCGGAACATACGCAGTATTTT.

The genes are TRBV4-1 and TRBJ2-7, with TRBD2 matching over 11 bases. Germline V gene lookup returns CDR1 MGHRA and CDR2 YSYEKL. The CDR3 loop spans 16 amino acids. Trimming cost V 1 base and J 5 bases; bases outside gene matches: 7. The CDR3 DNA is TGCGCCAGCAGCCAAGGGTCTAGCGGGAGGTACCACGAGCAGTACTTC. It encodes CASSQGSSGRYHEQYF.

Turning to this clone: The sample contains more than one DNA sequence encoding this CDR3. The V and J genes are TRBV19 and TRBJ1-6; 10 positions match TRBD1. The V gene end was trimmed by 2 bases and the J gene end by 0 bases; junction bases not matched to a gene: 4. Germline values: CDR1 LNHDA, CDR2 SQIVND (reference sequence). This CDR3 region has 18 residues. DNA of the CDR3: TGTGCCAGTAGTATAAGGAGGACAGGGGGCTCCTATAATTCACCCCTCCACTTT. Amino acid sequence: CASSIRRTGGSYNSPLHF.

The genes are TRBV27 and TRBJ2-2; D remains unclear. Germline V gene data show CDR1 as MNHEY and CDR2 as SMNVEV (reference sequence). Trimming pared 6 bases from V and 1 base from J, leaving 9 bases between. The CDR3 length is 14 residues. The CDR3 DNA reads TGTGCCAGCAGAGTTGGAGAGAACACCGGGGAGCTGTTTTTT. It encodes CASRVGENTGELFF.

The chain joins TRBV29-1 to TRBJ1-2; D possibly corresponds to TRBD1 (5 bases). Germline V gives CDR1 SQVTM, CDR2 ANQGSEA. The CDR3 covers 12 residues. V was cut by 3 bases and J by 8 bases, with 13 bases left in between. The DNA for the CDR3 is TGCAGCGTTGACTGGGGGGAAAAGGGCTACACCTTC. Its protein product is CSVDWGEKGYTF.

The chain has TRBV12-3 or TRBV12-4 and TRBJ1-2, with 7 positions matching TRBD1. The V segment lost 6 bases and the J segment 8 bases; nucleotides outside the gene matches: 6. The CDR3 has 12 residues. CDR3 protein: CASRIGGGGYTF. The CDR3 DNA reads TGTGCCAGCAGAATCGGAGGGGGCGGCTACACCTTC.

V and J are TRBV5-1 and TRBJ1-3; the match to TRBD1 covers 7 bases. This CDR3 is built from 14 residues. V trimming: 4 bases; J trimming: 4 bases; junction bases outside the gene matches: 5. The germline gives CDR1 SGHRS, CDR2 YFSETQ. The CDR3 is CASSPGTEGNTIYF. The CDR3 DNA sequence: TGCGCCAGCAGCCCCGGGACAGAGGGAAACACCATATATTTT.

V and J are TRBV5-8 and TRBJ2-1, with 7 bases that match TRBD2. CDR3 length: 16 amino acids. Germline V gene sequence: CDR1 SGHTS, CDR2 YDEGEE. J gave up 0 bases and V 4 bases, and 7 bases lay outside the gene matches. The CDR3 region is CASSILAGGSYNEQFF. For the CDR3, the DNA is TGTGCCAGCAGCATTTTAGCGGGTGGCTCCTACAATGAGCAGTTCTTC. Drawing the rest from reference TRBV5-8 and TRBJ2-1, the complete variable domain is EAGVTQSPTHLIKTRGQQATLRCSPISGHTSVYWYQQALGLGLQFLLWYDEGEERNRGNFPPRFSGRQFPNYSSELNVNALELEDSALYLCASSILAGGSYNEQFFGPGTRLTVL.

DNA of the CDR3: TGTGCCAGCAGTCCCGTCCCCGGGGAGCTGTTTTTT. It translates to CASSPVPGELFF. The chain links TRBV12-3 or TRBV12-4 to TRBJ2-2; no clear D gene. The CDR3 is 12 residues long. Trimming removed 5 bases from V and 6 bases from J, with 7 bases in between.

The V call is TRBV24-1, the J call TRBJ1-5, with D maybe TRBD1 (5 bases). The V gene's germline CDR1 is KGHDR and CDR2 SFDVKD. The CDR3 has 18 amino acids. Trimming pared 0 bases from V and 0 bases from J, leaving 14 bases between. Written as DNA, the CDR3 is TGTGCCACCAGTGATTTGGTGGGGCAGAGAAATAGCAATCAGCCCCAGCATTTT. Protein sequence: CATSDLVGQRNSNQPQHF.

This chain joins TRBV10-3 and TRBJ2-2; TRBD2 aligns across 7 bases. The CDR3 extends over 15 amino acids. Trimming cost V 2 bases and J 6 bases; bases outside gene matches: 6. Germline CDR1 and CDR2: ENHRY and SYGVKD. CDR3 sequence (DNA): TGTGCCATCAGTGAGGCTAGCGGCCATCCCGGGGAGCTGTTTTTT. This codes for CAISEASGHPGELFF.

The V and J genes are TRBV19 and TRBJ1-5; D unclear. Trimming removed 5 bases from V and 14 bases from J, with 22 bases in between. The CDR3 is 14 amino acids. Per germline, CDR1 LNHDA and CDR2 SQIVND (reference sequence). The CDR3 sequence is CASSSPGSLLVEHF. DNA of the CDR3: TGTGCCAGTAGTTCCCCCGGGTCCCTTCTCGTCGAGCATTTT.

V usage is TRBV19 and J usage is TRBJ2-3; no reliable D call. V shed 3 bases and J shed 4 bases, with 14 bases lying between them. From germline, CDR1 is LNHDA and CDR2 SQIVND (reference sequence). The CDR3 has 15 residues. CDR3 bases: TGTGCCAGTAGTATCCGGCTTCAACTACCAGATACGCAGTATTTT. Protein: CASSIRLQLPDTQYF. Full variable domain (outside the CDR3, taken from reference TRBV19 and TRBJ2-3): DGGITQSPKYLFRKEGQNVTLSCEQNLNHDAMYWYRQDPGQGLRLIYYSQIVNDFQKGDIAEGYSVSREKKESFPLTVTSAQKNPTAFYLCASSIRLQLPDTQYFGPGTRLTVL.

The chain is built from TRBV7-6 and TRBJ1-1; D unresolved. This CDR3 spans 17 amino acids. Germline V lookup: CDR1 SGHVS, CDR2 FNYEAQ. V shed 5 bases and J shed 3 bases, with 22 bases lying between them. The DNA of the CDR3 is TGTGCCAGCAGCCGGATCGAAAAAAACGCGGCGGACACTGAAGCTTTCTTT. Translating gives CASSRIEKNAADTEAFF.

A few counts support this clone. The chain carries TRBV27 and TRBJ1-6, with D perhaps TRBD1 (5 bases). The germline V and J ends were trimmed by 3 bases and 5 bases, with 17 bases remaining between them. Germline V CDR1 and CDR2: MNHEY, SMNVEV (reference sequence). This CDR3 has 17 residues. CDR3 nucleotide sequence: TGTGCCAGCAGTTTCCTTGGCAGGGCGAACCATAATTCACCCCTCCACTTT. Its translation: CASSFLGRANHNSPLHF.

This rearrangement joins TRBV18 to TRBJ2-3, with no clear D. The CDR3 runs to 13 residues. Germline-derived CDR1 and CDR2 are KGHSH and LQKENI. V lost 4 bases, J lost 2 bases, and 7 bases lay in between. CDR3 amino acids: CASSQTNTDTQYF. CDR3 DNA sequence: TGTGCCAGCTCACAAACTAACACAGATACGCAGTATTTT.

The rearrangement joins TRBV5-1 to TRBJ1-1; no firm D call. Germline-derived CDR1 and CDR2 are SGHRS and YFSETQ. CDR3 length: 15 residues. The ends were cut back, 2 bases at V and 0 bases at J, with 11 bases in the middle. For the CDR3, the DNA is TGCGCCAGCAGCTTTCCAGACACCGTGAACACTGAAGCTTTCTTT. As protein: CASSFPDTVNTEAFF.

The rearrangement uses TRBV5-4 and TRBJ1-1; D might be TRBD1 (6 bases). The CDR3 length is 16 residues. V dropped 0 bases and J dropped 4 bases, with 16 bases sitting between them. The germline V gene has CDR1 SGHNT and CDR2 YYREEE (reference sequence). The CDR3 nucleotides are TGTGCCAGCAGCTTGGGGGGCGCATCCAGGGGCACTGAAGCTTTCTTT. This sequence encodes CASSLGGASRGTEAFF. Full variable domain (remainder filled in from reference TRBV5-4 and TRBJ1-1): ETGVTQSPTHLIKTRGQQVTLRCSSQSGHNTVSWYQQALGQGPQFIFQYYREEENGRGNFPPRFSGLQFPNYSSELNVNALELDDSALYLCASSLGGASRGTEAFFGQGTRLTVV.

The chain couples TRBV5-4 to TRBJ1-2, with 7 bases identical to TRBD1. The CDR3 extends over 14 amino acids. CDR1 is SGHNT, CDR2 YYREEE, per germline (reference sequence). V was clipped by 4 bases and J by 5 bases; unmatched bases: 8. DNA for the CDR3: TGTGCCAGCAGCAGATCCGGGACAGAGTATGGCTACACCTTC. It translates to CASSRSGTEYGYTF.

This clone was seen only a few times. The rearrangement joins TRBV28 to TRBJ2-7, with D unresolved. Germline V gives CDR1 MDHEN, CDR2 SYDVKM. The CDR3 loop spans 14 amino acids. The germline V and J ends were trimmed by 8 bases and 3 bases, with 17 bases remaining between them. In DNA form, the CDR3 reads TGTGCCAGCGGAAGTTCGCGACGGAGCTACGAGCAGTACTTC. Encoded protein: CASGSSRRSYEQYF.

The V and J genes are TRBV10-3 and TRBJ1-5, with D perhaps TRBD1 (5 bases). The germline CDR1 and CDR2 sequences are ENHRY and SYGVKD. The CDR3 extends over 16 amino acids. Trimming took off 5 bases at V and 11 bases at J, with 25 bases between the two ends. The CDR3 coding sequence is TGTGCCATCAGTCAGGGAGGGGTTTACCCCCTTTCGGCCCAGCATTTT. This encodes CAISQGGVYPLSAQHF.

The J gene is TRBJ1-4, the V gene TRBV2; D is undetermined. Germline V gene lookup returns CDR1 SNHLY and CDR2 FYNNEI. Trimming cost V 3 bases and J 6 bases, with 11 bases left between them. The CDR3 loop spans 14 amino acids. This CDR3 is CASSDSWGDEKLFF. Written as DNA, the CDR3 is TGTGCCAGCAGTGACTCTTGGGGAGATGAAAAACTGTTTTTT.